The clone carrying this TCR beta chain was detected once. Germline V gene lookup returns CDR1 GTSNPN and CDR2 SVGIG (reference sequence). V was shortened by 3 bases and J by 3 bases, with 15 bases between the two germline ends. This CDR3 spans 15 amino acids. This sample was taken from a study of blood T cell repertoires in COVID-19. TCRdb keeps only in-frame clones here, not all; method: immunoSEQ multiplex PCR. The table has some 350,000 clones, about 86% seen once. The V gene is TRBV30, the J gene TRBJ2-1; maybe TRBD2 (5 bases). The sequence came from a man aged 25 to 45 with active or convalescent COVID-19. Sequences were obtained from peripheral blood. CDR3 in amino acids: CAWSPPNGVYNEQFF. The CDR3 DNA follows: TGTGCCTGGAGCCCCCCCAACGGGGTCTACAATGAGCAGTTCTTC.